These 21 T cell receptor beta chains originate from one sample sequenced in a study of blood T cell repertoires in COVID-19. Data came from immunoSEQ multiplex PCR; TCRdb stores just in-frame clones and leaves some out. The repertoire holds under 300,000 clones, roughly 89% seen once, with over 2% in the top ten. Sequenced sample: peripheral blood. These TCRs come from a man aged 30-40 years who had recovered from COVID-19.

The chain employs TRBV6-9 and TRBJ2-5; D is undetermined. Per the germline V gene, CDR1 is MNHGY and CDR2 is SVAAGI. Deletions cut 4 bases from V and 7 bases from J, with 13 bases between. This CDR3 contains 13 residues. The CDR3 DNA sequence: TGTGCCAGCAGTTCGCTCACCCCAGGGACCCAGTACTTC. Its translation: CASSSLTPGTQYF.

The V call is TRBV11-3, the J call TRBJ2-1, with a weak D call TRBD2 (7 bases). V was cut by 3 bases and J by 6 bases, with 15 bases left in between. The CDR3 runs to 15 residues. Looked up from germline, CDR1 is SGHNT and CDR2 is YENEEA. The CDR3 reads CASSFGGQAGNEQFF. DNA of the CDR3: TGTGCCAGCAGCTTCGGGGGGCAGGCTGGCAATGAGCAGTTCTTC.

The gene calls are TRBV5-1 and TRBJ2-3; D gene ambiguous. The CDR3 contains 12 residues. Between the trimmed V and J ends, which lost 1 base and 6 bases, there was a span of 6 bases. In germline, CDR1 is SGHRS, CDR2 YFSETQ. CDR3 residues: CASSLFLDTQYF. The CDR3 region has the DNA TGCGCCAGCAGCTTGTTTCTGGATACGCAGTATTTT.

This chain links TRBV19 with TRBJ1-4; TRBD1 matches at 9 bases. Germline-derived CDR1 and CDR2 are LNHDA and SQIVND (reference sequence). The CDR3 loop spans 15 amino acids. V lost 4 bases to trimming and J lost 8 bases; unmatched junction nucleotides: 8. The CDR3 DNA reads TGTGCCAGTAGTACCCCGGGACAGGGAAGCGAAAAACTGTTTTTT. Its translation: CASSTPGQGSEKLFF.

This clone appeared a few times. V and J are TRBV5-1 and TRBJ1-4; D might be TRBD1 (5 bases). Trimming cost V 5 bases and J 6 bases, with 17 bases left between them. Germline V gene lookup returns CDR1 SGHRS and CDR2 YFSETQ. CDR3 size: 15 residues. As DNA, the CDR3 is TGCGCCAGCAGATGGAGGGGAGTCCAGTATGAAAAACTGTTTTTT. Translation gives CASRWRGVQYEKLFF.

This sequence joins TRBV3-1 (or the pseudogene TRBV3-2) and TRBJ2-4; D gene uncertain. The CDR3 has 14 residues. V lost 4 bases to trimming and J lost 2 bases, with 9 bases between them. CDR1 is LGHDT and CDR2 is YNNKEL in the germline V gene (reference sequence). The CDR3, as DNA: TGTGCCAGCAGCCGGAGTGATCCCAAAAACATTCAGTACTTC. Translated: CASSRSDPKNIQYF.

The genes are TRBV12-3 or TRBV12-4 and TRBJ1-2, with D tentatively TRBD1 (5 bases). The V end was cut by 2 bases, the J end by 5 bases, with 9 bases between. This CDR3 is built from 13 residues. The CDR3 nucleotides read TGTGCCAGCAGTTTAAGGGGCCAGTATGGCTACACCTTC. It codes for CASSLRGQYGYTF.

The chain carries TRBV5-1 and TRBJ1-6, with no clear D. The CDR3 totals 15 residues. Between the trimmed V and J ends, which lost 0 bases and 3 bases, there was a span of 7 bases. Germline V gene data show CDR1 as SGHRS and CDR2 as YFSETQ. The CDR3 region is CASSLVPGYNSPLHF. The CDR3 DNA follows: TGCGCCAGCAGCTTGGTACCCGGCTATAATTCACCCCTCCACTTT.

The V gene is TRBV3-1 (or the pseudogene TRBV3-2), the J gene TRBJ1-1; 7 bases map to TRBD1. Germline loops: CDR1 LGHDT, CDR2 YNNKEL (reference sequence). The ends lost 2 bases at V and 11 bases at J; junction bases unmatched: 8. The CDR3 has 13 amino acids. DNA of the CDR3: TGTGCCAGCAGCCAACCCGGGGACAGTGAGGCTTTCTTT. It codes for CASSQPGDSEAFF.

This chain joins TRBV19 and TRBJ2-5; D not resolved. The CDR3 has 14 amino acids. Germline loops: CDR1 LNHDA, CDR2 SQIVND (reference sequence). V was shortened by 5 bases and J by 1 base, with 11 bases between the two germline ends. CDR3 protein: CASSHQATQETQYF. The DNA for the CDR3 is TGTGCCAGTAGTCACCAGGCCACCCAAGAGACCCAGTACTTC.

The CDR3 is CASSWTGGVDSPLHF. CDR3 nucleotide sequence: TGTGCCAGCAGTTGGACAGGGGGAGTGGATTCACCCCTCCACTTT. The chain is built from TRBV2 and TRBJ1-6; 10 bases agree with TRBD1. The V gene's germline CDR1 is SNHLY and CDR2 FYNNEI. Trimming took 5 bases from V and 8 from J; bases not matched to a gene: 6. The CDR3 length is 15 residues.

The genes are TRBV5-1 and TRBJ2-7, with a tentative D call TRBD2 (5 bases). The CDR3 is 15 amino acids. V dropped 5 bases and J dropped 1 base, with 16 bases sitting between them. The V gene's germline CDR1 is SGHRS and CDR2 YFSETQ. The CDR3 DNA is TGCGCCAGCAGTGTTCGTCACGGGGTATCCTACGAGCAGTACTTC. It is translated as CASSVRHGVSYEQYF.

The chain couples TRBV5-4 to TRBJ2-5; TRBD1 matches 7 bases. This CDR3 region has 15 residues. CDR1 and CDR2 from the germline V gene are SGHNT and YYREEE (reference sequence). J was trimmed by 1 base and V by 3 bases; bases with no gene match: 6. CDR3 region: CASSSLTGSQETQYF. The CDR3 DNA is TGTGCCAGCAGCTCGTTGACAGGGTCCCAAGAGACCCAGTACTTC. Full variable domain (remainder filled in from reference TRBV5-4 and TRBJ2-5): ETGVTQSPTHLIKTRGQQVTLRCSSQSGHNTVSWYQQALGQGPQFIFQYYREEENGRGNFPPRFSGLQFPNYSSELNVNALELDDSALYLCASSSLTGSQETQYFGPGTRLLVL.

The chain recombines TRBV19 with TRBJ2-7; 7 nucleotides line up with TRBD1. The V segment lost 3 bases and the J segment 5 bases; nucleotides outside the gene matches: 7. Germline assignment: CDR1 LNHDA and CDR2 SQIVND (reference sequence). The CDR3 is made up of 14 amino acids. The CDR3 protein is CASSMRGGADEQYF. CDR3 DNA: TGTGCCAGTAGTATGAGAGGGGGCGCGGACGAGCAGTACTTC.

About this clone: This sample also contains other DNA sequences that code for the same CDR3. The chain links TRBV12-3 or TRBV12-4 to TRBJ1-2; D is undetermined. This CDR3 spans 11 amino acids. V was shortened by 3 bases and J by 8 bases, with 7 bases between the two germline ends. The CDR3 reads CASSLGQGYTF. The CDR3 DNA reads TGTGCCAGCAGTTTGGGCCAGGGCTACACCTTC.

The chain uses TRBV2 and TRBJ1-4; D gene uncertain. This CDR3 contains 12 residues. Trimming took 4 bases from V and 3 from J, leaving 3 bases between them. CDR1 SNHLY and CDR2 FYNNEI come from the germline V gene. The CDR3 loop reads CASSASNEKLFF. CDR3 sequence (DNA): TGTGCCAGCAGTGCGTCTAATGAAAAACTGTTTTTT.

This chain joins TRBV10-3 and TRBJ2-2; 8 nucleotides agree with TRBD2. Germline CDR1 and CDR2: ENHRY and SYGVKD. Trimming took 9 bases from V and 0 from J; bases not matched to a gene: 12. CDR3 size: 17 residues. The DNA for the CDR3 is TGTGCCATACGGGGGGGCACCCAAGGATCGAACACCGGGGAGCTGTTTTTT. Translating gives CAIRGGTQGSNTGELFF.

This clone has just a few counts. V and J are TRBV10-3 and TRBJ2-7, with 7 bases matching TRBD2. Germline V gives CDR1 ENHRY, CDR2 SYGVKD. Losses at the gene ends were 0 bases for V and 2 bases for J; bases not matched to a gene: 7. The CDR3 covers 16 residues. The CDR3, as DNA: TGTGCCATCAGTGAGTCGACGGGACTAAACCCCTACGAGCAGTACTTC. It codes for CAISESTGLNPYEQYF.

The rearrangement joins TRBV19 to TRBJ2-2; no firm D call. Germline lookup yields CDR1 LNHDA and CDR2 SQIVND (reference sequence). Trimming took 7 bases from V and 6 from J, leaving 6 bases between them. This CDR3 comprises 11 residues. The CDR3 loop is CASISPGELFF. As DNA, the CDR3 is TGTGCCAGTATTAGCCCCGGGGAGCTGTTTTTT.

The genes are TRBV18 and TRBJ2-4; the D gene is possibly TRBD2 (6 bases). This CDR3 spans 16 amino acids. Trimming cost V 4 bases and J 3 bases, with 16 bases left between them. The germline V gene encodes CDR1 KGHSH and CDR2 LQKENI. The CDR3 bases are TGTGCCAGCTCACACGATTCTTCGGGGGACAAAAACATTCAGTACTTC. Translating it yields CASSHDSSGDKNIQYF.

This chain joins TRBV15 and TRBJ2-1; 8 bases fit TRBD1. The germline CDR1 and CDR2 sequences are LNHNV and YYDKDF (reference sequence). V was clipped by 1 base and J by 4 bases; unmatched bases: 6. The CDR3 is 16 residues long. DNA for the CDR3: TGTGCCACCAGCAGAGGGTTGGACAGGGCTTACAATGAGCAGTTCTTC. Translating gives CATSRGLDRAYNEQFF.